Sequencing of this TCR beta chain was carried out in a study of T cell responses to AZD1222 COVID-19 vaccine. The V gene end was trimmed by 5 bases and the J gene end by 5 bases; junction bases not matched to a gene: 14. In germline, CDR1 is SEHNR, CDR2 FQNEAQ (reference sequence). This CDR3 contains 16 residues. Only in-frame clones appear in the TCRdb table, and some are missing; sequencing was by immunoSEQ multiplex PCR. In the table there are 160,000 or so clones, 90% to 95% of which are singletons. Second-dose intervals of approximately 4 or approximately 12 weeks were pooled. This receptor was taken from an adult who received the AZD1222 COVID-19 vaccine. This chain connects TRBV7-9 to TRBJ1-2; 7 bases align to TRBD1. The starting material was peripheral blood, obtained 28 days after the second AZD1222 dose. CDR3 sequence: CASSQDREVVWYGYTF. Written as DNA, the CDR3 is TGTGCCAGCAGCCAAGACAGGGAGGTCGTATGGTATGGCTACACCTTC.